Shown below are 12 T cell receptor beta chains from a single sample sequenced in a study of breast tumors, draining lymph nodes, adjacent tissues. A single record per CDR3 protein comes from TCRdb applying MiXCR to the multiplex PCR reads. The sample includes roughly 130,000 distinct CDR3 sequences, 15% to 20% of them seen just once. Samples came from axillary lymph nodes draining the breast cancer. Specimen: axillary lymph node tissue. Source of these receptors: a female donor with breast cancer. Some clones in this sample may be carry-over from other donors' samples.

At least ten counts were recorded for this clonotype. This chain joins TRBV20-1 and TRBJ2-5; TRBD2 aligns across 8 bases. Trimming at V came to 0 bases and at J to 2 bases, leaving 8 bases not matched to a gene. Germline V lookup: CDR1 DFQATT, CDR2 SNEGSKA (reference sequence). This CDR3 contains 16 residues. The CDR3 is CSAREGRLAGQETQYF. For the CDR3, the DNA is TGCAGTGCTAGAGAGGGACGGCTAGCGGGTCAAGAGACCCAGTACTTC.

This clonotype was counted a few times. V is TRBV6-6 and J is TRBJ2-1; 9 nucleotides match TRBD1. Germline CDR1 reads MNHNY; CDR2 reads SVGAGI (reference sequence). Trimming took 8 bases from V and 3 from J; bases not matched to a gene: 5. This CDR3 contains 14 residues. CDR3 sequence reads: CASQGQGRYNEQFF. DNA of the CDR3: TGTGCCAGCCAGGGACAGGGACGCTACAATGAGCAGTTCTTC.

Ten or more counts support this clonotype. The V and J genes are TRBV20-1 and TRBJ1-6, with 7 bases that match TRBD1. The CDR3 is 13 residues long. In germline, CDR1 is DFQATT, CDR2 SNEGSKA (reference sequence). The junction had 9 bases not matched to a gene; V was cut back by 6 bases and J by 10 bases. CDR3 amino acids: CSANRDSSSPLHF. Written as DNA, the CDR3 is TGCAGTGCAAACCGGGACAGTTCGTCACCCCTCCACTTT.

The sample holds a few counts of this clonotype. The rearrangement uses TRBV18 and TRBJ1-5; 8 nucleotides line up with TRBD1. Per the germline V gene, CDR1 is KGHSH and CDR2 is LQKENI. V lost 2 bases, J lost 4 bases, and 10 bases stayed unmatched. CDR3 length: 17 amino acids. The CDR3 reads CASSPRLGRGRNQPQHF. For the CDR3, the DNA is TGTGCCAGCTCACCAAGGCTTGGCAGGGGGCGGAATCAGCCCCAGCATTTT.

This clonotype was picked up many times. This chain joins TRBV20-1 and TRBJ1-5; D is undetermined. CDR3 length equals 11 residues. Germline V gene lookup returns CDR1 DFQATT and CDR2 SNEGSKA (reference sequence). V shed 3 bases and J shed 9 bases, with 9 bases lying between them. This chain's CDR3 is CSASPLGPQHF. DNA of the CDR3: TGCAGTGCTAGTCCCCTTGGGCCCCAGCATTTT.

This clonotype was seen ten or more times. The chain carries TRBV19 and TRBJ2-5; maybe TRBD1 (6 bases). V dropped 6 bases and J dropped 1 base, with 12 bases sitting between them. Germline CDR1 LNHDA, CDR2 SQIVND (reference sequence). The CDR3 runs 14 residues. CDR3 nucleotide sequence: TGTGCCAGTAGCGTCCTGACAGGCCAAGAGACCCAGTACTTC. Amino acid sequence: CASSVLTGQETQYF. The full variable domain, completed using reference TRBV19 and TRBJ2-5, is DGGITQSPKYLFRKEGQNVTLSCEQNLNHDAMYWYRQDPGQGLRLIYYSQIVNDFQKGDIAEGYSVSREKKESFPLTVTSAQKNPTAFYLCASSVLTGQETQYFGPGTRLLVL.

As concerns this clonotype: A read error may be the cause here, since a much bigger clone is one base away. This CDR3 fails to terminate in the conserved phenylalanine or tryptophan, so it likely reflects a read error. This chain connects TRBV12-5 to TRBJ2-3, with a weak D call TRBD2 (6 bases). There are 14 residues in the CDR3. The V end lost 6 bases, the J end lost 8 bases, and 18 bases lay between the germline ends. Germline V gene lookup returns CDR1 LGHNT and CDR2 FRNRAP. The CDR3: CASGKGLASATQYS. In nucleotides, the CDR3 is TGTGCTAGTGGGAAGGGACTGGCTTCAGCTACGCAGTATTCT.

Many counts were recorded for this clonotype. This chain uses TRBV2 with TRBJ2-3; TRBD1 matches 11 bases. The CDR3 extends over 15 amino acids. CDR1 SNHLY and CDR2 FYNNEI come from the germline V gene. Trimming took 6 bases from V and 4 from J; bases not matched to a gene: 6. The CDR3 region has the DNA TGTGCCAGCAGAAGGGGACAGGGGGTATCAGATACGCAGTATTTT. Protein sequence: CASRRGQGVSDTQYF.

The rearrangement joins TRBV18 to TRBJ1-4, with 10 positions matching TRBD1. Germline V CDR1 and CDR2: KGHSH, LQKENI. V lost 3 bases and J lost 10; bases outside the gene matches: 8. The CDR3 contains 15 residues. CDR3 nucleotides: TGTGCCAGCTCACCGTCCGGGACAGGGGATGGAAAACTGTTTTTT. Translating it yields CASSPSGTGDGKLFF.

About this clonotype itself: This clone may be a read error of a much larger clone one base away. The CDR3 spells CSARDGGLTNEELFF. CDR3 DNA: TGCAGTGCTAGAGACGGGGGCCTAACTAATGAAGAACTGTTTTTT. V gene TRBV20-1 combines with J gene TRBJ1-4; D perhaps matches TRBD1 (6 bases). The CDR3 is 15 residues long. Per germline, CDR1 DFQATT and CDR2 SNEGSKA (reference sequence).

In its sample, this clonotype was seen many times. This chain joins TRBV2 and TRBJ2-1; no firm D call. V lost 2 bases, J lost 6 bases, and 11 bases lay in between. The CDR3 length is 14 residues. Germline V gene sequence: CDR1 SNHLY, CDR2 FYNNEI. CDR3 in DNA: TGTGCCAGCAGTGAACGATTGGCTTCCAATGAGCAGTTCTTC. This codes for CASSERLASNEQFF.

This clonotype was counted at least ten times. This sequence joins TRBV27 and TRBJ2-2; possible D gene TRBD2, 5 bases. Germline CDR1 reads MNHEY; CDR2 reads SMNVEV (reference sequence). This CDR3 is 15 amino acids long. Trimming took off 3 bases at V and 3 bases at J, with 11 bases between the two ends. This CDR3 is CASSLWLADTGELFF. For the CDR3, the DNA is TGTGCCAGCAGTTTGTGGCTAGCCGACACCGGGGAGCTGTTTTTT.